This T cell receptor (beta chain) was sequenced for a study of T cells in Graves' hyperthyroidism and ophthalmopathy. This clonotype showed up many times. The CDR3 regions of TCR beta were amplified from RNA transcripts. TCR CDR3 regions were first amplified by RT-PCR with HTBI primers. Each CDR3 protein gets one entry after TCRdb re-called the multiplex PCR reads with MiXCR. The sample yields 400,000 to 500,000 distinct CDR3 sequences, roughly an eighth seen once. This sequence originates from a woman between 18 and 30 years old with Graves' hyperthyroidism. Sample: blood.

This CDR3 is CASSLRLTEAFF. The CDR3 region has the DNA TGTGCCAGCAGTTTACGACTGACCGAAGCTTTCTTT. V usage is TRBV28 and J usage is TRBJ1-1; D is undetermined. Deletions cut 2 bases from V and 8 bases from J, with 9 bases between. This CDR3 comprises 12 residues. CDR1 and CDR2 from the germline V gene are MDHEN and SYDVKM.